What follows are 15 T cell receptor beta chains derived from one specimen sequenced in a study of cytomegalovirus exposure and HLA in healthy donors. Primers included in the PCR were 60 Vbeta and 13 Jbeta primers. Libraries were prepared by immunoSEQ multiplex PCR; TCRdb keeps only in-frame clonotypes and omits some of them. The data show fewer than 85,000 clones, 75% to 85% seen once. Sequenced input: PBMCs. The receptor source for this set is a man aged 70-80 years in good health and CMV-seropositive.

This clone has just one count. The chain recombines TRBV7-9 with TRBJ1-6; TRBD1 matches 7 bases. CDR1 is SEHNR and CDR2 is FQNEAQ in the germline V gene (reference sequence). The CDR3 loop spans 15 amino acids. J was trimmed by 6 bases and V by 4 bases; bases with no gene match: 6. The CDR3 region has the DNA TGTGCCAGCAGCTCATCCGGGACAGTTAATTCACCCCTCCACTTT. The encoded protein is CASSSSGTVNSPLHF.

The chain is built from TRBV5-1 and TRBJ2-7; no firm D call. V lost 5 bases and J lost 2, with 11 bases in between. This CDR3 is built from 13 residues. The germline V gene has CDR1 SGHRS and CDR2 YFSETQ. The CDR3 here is CASRSQTAYEQYF. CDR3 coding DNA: TGCGCCAGCAGGAGTCAAACGGCCTACGAGCAGTACTTC.

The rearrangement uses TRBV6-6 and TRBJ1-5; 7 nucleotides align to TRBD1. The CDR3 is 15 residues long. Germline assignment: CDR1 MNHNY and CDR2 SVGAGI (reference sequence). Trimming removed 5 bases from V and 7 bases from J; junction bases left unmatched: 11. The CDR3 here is CASSNNRQGGQPQHF. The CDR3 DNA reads TGTGCCAGCAGTAACAACCGACAGGGTGGGCAGCCCCAGCATTTT.

The CDR3 DNA sequence: TGTGCCAGCAGTGAAGGTAACCGGGGGAACACTGAAGCTTTCTTT. It yields the protein CASSEGNRGNTEAFF. The chain links TRBV2 to TRBJ1-1; D gene uncertain. V lost 1 base and J 1 base, leaving 10 bases between the germline ends. Per the germline V gene, CDR1 is SNHLY and CDR2 is FYNNEI. The CDR3 contains 15 residues.

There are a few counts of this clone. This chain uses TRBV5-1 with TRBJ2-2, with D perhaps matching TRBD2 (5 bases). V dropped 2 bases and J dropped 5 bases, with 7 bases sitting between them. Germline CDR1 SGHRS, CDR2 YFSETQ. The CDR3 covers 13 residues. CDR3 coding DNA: TGCGCCAGCAGCTTTCTAGCTACCGGGGAGCTGTTTTTT. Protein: CASSFLATGELFF.

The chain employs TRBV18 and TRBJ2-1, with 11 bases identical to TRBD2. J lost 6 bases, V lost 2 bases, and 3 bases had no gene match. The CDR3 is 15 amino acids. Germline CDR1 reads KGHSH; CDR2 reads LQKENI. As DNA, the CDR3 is TGTGCCAGCTCACCAGAAACTAGCGGGGGCAATGAGCAGTTCTTC. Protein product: CASSPETSGGNEQFF.

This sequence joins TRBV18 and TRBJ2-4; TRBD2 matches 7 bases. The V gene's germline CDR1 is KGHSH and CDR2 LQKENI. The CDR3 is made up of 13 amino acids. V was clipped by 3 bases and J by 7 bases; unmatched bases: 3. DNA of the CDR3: TGTGCCAGCTCACCGGGAGGGGACAACATTCAGTACTTC. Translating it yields CASSPGGDNIQYF.

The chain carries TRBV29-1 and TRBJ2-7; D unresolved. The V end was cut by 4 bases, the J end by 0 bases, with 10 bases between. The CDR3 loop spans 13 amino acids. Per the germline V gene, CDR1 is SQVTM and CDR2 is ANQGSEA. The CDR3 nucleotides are TGCAGCGTTGCTGTGGCCAGCTCCTACGAGCAGTACTTC. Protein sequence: CSVAVASSYEQYF.

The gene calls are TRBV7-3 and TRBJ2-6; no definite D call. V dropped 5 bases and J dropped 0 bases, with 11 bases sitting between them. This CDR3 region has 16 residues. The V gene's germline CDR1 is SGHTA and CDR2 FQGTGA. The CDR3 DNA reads TGTGCCAGCAGCCCCGATGCGAGCTCTGGGGCCAACGTCCTGACTTTC. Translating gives CASSPDASSGANVLTF.

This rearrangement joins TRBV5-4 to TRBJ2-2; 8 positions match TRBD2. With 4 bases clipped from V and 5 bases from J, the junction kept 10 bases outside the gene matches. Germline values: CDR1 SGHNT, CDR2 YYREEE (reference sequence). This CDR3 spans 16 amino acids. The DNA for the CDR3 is TGTGCCAGCAGCCCGATCGGGCTAGCGGGTACCGGGGAGCTGTTTTTT. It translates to CASSPIGLAGTGELFF.

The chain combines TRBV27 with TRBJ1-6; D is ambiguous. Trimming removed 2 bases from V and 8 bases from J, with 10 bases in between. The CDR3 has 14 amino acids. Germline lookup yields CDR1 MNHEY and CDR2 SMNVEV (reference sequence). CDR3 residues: CASSLRGVDSPLHF. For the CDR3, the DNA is TGTGCCAGCAGTTTACGGGGAGTTGATTCACCCCTCCACTTT.

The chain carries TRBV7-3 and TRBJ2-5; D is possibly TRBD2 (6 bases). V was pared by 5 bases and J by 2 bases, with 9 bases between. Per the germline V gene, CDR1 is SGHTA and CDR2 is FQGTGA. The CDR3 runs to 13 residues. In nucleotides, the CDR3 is TGTGCCAGCAGCCCCGGGGGACAAGAGACCCAGTACTTC. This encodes CASSPGGQETQYF.

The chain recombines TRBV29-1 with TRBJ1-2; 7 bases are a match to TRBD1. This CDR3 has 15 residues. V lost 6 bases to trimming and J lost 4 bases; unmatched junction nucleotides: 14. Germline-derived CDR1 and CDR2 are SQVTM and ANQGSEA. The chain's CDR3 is CSVASDRVGSYGYTF. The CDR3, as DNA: TGCAGCGTAGCCTCCGACAGGGTTGGGTCCTATGGCTACACCTTC.

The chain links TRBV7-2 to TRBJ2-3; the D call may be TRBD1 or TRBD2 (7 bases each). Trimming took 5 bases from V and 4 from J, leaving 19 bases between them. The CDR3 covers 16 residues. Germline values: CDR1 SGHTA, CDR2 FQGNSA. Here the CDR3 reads CASSLGGGGVADTQYF. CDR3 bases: TGTGCCAGCAGCCTAGGGGGCGGGGGAGTAGCAGATACGCAGTATTTT. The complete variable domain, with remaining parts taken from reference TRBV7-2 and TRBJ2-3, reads GAGVSQSPSNKVTEKGKDVELRCDPISGHTALYWYRQSLGQGLEFLIYFQGNSAPDKSGLPSDRFSAERTGGSVSTLTIQRTQQEDSAVYLCASSLGGGGVADTQYFGPGTRLTVL.

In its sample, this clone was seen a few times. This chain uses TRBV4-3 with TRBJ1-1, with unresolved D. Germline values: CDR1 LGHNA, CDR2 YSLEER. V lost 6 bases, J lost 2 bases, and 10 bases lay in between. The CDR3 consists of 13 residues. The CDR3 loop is CASRLVTNTEAFF. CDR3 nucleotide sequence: TGCGCCAGCAGACTGGTGACAAACACTGAAGCTTTCTTT.